This TCR beta chain was captured by sequencing in a study of OX40 agonist ivuxolimab in advanced cancers. Study results and caveats: On average, CD8+ T cells had more expanded clones than CD4+.

On this clone: Antigen unknown.

Germline values: CDR1 PRHDT, CDR2 FYEKMQ (reference sequence). This CDR3 comprises 15 residues. V lost 2 bases to trimming and J lost 4 bases, with 12 bases between them. Assay used: immunoSEQ multiplex PCR; TCRdb lists only in-frame clones, some missing. This table has 65,000 to 90,000 clones, around 90% appearing once. The chain recombines TRBV13 with TRBJ1-3; weak D call: TRBD1 (6 bases). The source is an adult with an advanced solid tumor such as melanoma, head and neck, liver or kidney cancer. Specimen: CD4+ or CD8+ T cells sorted from blood, collected in a trial of the OX40 agonist ivuxolimab. This CDR3 is CASSLTGTRGNTIYF. DNA of the CDR3: TGTGCCAGCAGCTTAACAGGGACCCGCGGAAACACCATATATTTT.